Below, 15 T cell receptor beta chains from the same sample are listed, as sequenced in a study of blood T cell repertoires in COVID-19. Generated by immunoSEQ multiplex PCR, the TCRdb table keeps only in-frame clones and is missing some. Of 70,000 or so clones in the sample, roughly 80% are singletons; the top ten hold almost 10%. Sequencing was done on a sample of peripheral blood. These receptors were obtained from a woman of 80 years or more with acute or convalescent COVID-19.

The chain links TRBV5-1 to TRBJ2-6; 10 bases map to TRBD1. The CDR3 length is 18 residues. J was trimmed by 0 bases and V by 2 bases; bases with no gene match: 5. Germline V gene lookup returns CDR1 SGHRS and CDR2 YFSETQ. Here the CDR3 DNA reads TGCGCCAGCAGCTTCGGGGACAGGGGACTCTCTGGGGCCAACGTCCTGACTTTC. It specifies CASSFGDRGLSGANVLTF.

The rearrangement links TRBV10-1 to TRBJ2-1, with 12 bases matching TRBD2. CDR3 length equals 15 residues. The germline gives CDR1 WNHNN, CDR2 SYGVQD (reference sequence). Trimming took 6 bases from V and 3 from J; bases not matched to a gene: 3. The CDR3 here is CASSTGLAGYNEQFF. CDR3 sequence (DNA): TGCGCCAGCAGCACGGGACTAGCGGGCTACAATGAGCAGTTCTTC.

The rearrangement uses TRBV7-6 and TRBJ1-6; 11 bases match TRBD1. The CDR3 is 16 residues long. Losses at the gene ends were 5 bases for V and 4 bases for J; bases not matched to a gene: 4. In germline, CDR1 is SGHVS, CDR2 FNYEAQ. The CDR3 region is CASSPGTGGYNSPLHF. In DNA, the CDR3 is TGTGCCAGCAGCCCTGGGACAGGGGGATATAATTCACCCCTCCACTTT.

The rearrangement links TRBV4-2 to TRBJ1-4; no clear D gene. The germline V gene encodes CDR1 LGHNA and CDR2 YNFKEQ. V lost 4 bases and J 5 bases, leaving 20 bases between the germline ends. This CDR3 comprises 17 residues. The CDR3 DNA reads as TGTGCCAGCAGCCCTGTCGGGGTTCAAGGTGGGAATGAAAAACTGTTTTTT. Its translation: CASSPVGVQGGNEKLFF.

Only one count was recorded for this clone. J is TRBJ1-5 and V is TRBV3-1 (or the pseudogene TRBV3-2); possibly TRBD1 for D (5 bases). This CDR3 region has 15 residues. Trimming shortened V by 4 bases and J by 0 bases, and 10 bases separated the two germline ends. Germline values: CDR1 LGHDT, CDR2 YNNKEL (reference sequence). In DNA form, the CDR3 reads TGTGCCAGCAGCCCATCGGGGGGTAGCAATCAGCCCCAGCATTTT. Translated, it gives CASSPSGGSNQPQHF.

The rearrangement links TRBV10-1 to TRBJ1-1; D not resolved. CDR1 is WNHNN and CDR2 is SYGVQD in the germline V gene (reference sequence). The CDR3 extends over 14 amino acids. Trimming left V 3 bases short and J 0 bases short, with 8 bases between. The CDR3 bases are TGCGCCAGCAGTGATTCATCCCTGAACACTGAAGCTTTCTTT. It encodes CASSDSSLNTEAFF.

The CDR3 reads CASSLDRVTEAFF. The CDR3 DNA is TGTGCCAGCAGCCTCGACAGGGTCACTGAAGCTTTCTTT. The chain employs TRBV3-1 (or the pseudogene TRBV3-2) and TRBJ1-1; 7 positions agree with TRBD1. V was clipped by 4 bases and J by 4 bases; unmatched bases: 3. This CDR3 is built from 13 residues. Germline values: CDR1 LGHDT, CDR2 YNNKEL (reference sequence).

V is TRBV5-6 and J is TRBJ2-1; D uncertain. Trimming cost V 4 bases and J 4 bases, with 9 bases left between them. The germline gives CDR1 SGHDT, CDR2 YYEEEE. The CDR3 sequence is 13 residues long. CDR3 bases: TGTGCCAGCAGCAGAGACACGTACAATGAGCAGTTCTTC. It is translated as CASSRDTYNEQFF.

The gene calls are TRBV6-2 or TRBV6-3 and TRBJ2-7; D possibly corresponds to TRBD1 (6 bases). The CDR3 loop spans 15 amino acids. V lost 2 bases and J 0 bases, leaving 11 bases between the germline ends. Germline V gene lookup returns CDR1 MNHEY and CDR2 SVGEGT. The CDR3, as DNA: TGTGCCAGCAGTTACGATTGGGACATCTCCTACGAGCAGTACTTC. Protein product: CASSYDWDISYEQYF.

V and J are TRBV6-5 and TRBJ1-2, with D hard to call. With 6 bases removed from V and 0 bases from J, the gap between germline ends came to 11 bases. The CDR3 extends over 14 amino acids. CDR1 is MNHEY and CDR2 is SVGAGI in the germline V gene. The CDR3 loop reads CASSQPGANYGYTF. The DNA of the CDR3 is TGTGCCAGCAGCCAGCCGGGAGCTAACTATGGCTACACCTTC.

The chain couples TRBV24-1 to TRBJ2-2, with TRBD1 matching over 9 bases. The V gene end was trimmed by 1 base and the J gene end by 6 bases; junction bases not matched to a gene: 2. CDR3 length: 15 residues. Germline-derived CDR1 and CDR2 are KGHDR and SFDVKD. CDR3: CATSDFGTGPGELFF. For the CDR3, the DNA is TGTGCCACCAGTGATTTCGGGACAGGGCCCGGGGAGCTGTTTTTT.

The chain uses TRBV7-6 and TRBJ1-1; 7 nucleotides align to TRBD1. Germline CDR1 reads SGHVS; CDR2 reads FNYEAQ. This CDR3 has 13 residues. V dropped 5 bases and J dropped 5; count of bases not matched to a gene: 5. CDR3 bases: TGTGCCAGCAGCCTTACAGGGGAAACTGAAGCTTTCTTT. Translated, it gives CASSLTGETEAFF.

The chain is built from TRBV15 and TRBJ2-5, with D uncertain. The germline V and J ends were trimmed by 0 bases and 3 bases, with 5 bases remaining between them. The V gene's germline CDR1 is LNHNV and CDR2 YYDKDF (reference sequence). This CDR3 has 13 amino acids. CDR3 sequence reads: CATSREREETQYF. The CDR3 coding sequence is TGTGCCACCAGCAGAGAGCGAGAAGAGACCCAGTACTTC.

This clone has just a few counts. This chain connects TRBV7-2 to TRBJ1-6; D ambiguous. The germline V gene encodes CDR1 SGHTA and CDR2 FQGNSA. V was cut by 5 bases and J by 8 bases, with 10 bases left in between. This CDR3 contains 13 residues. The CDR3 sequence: CASSERGYSPLHF. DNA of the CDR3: TGTGCCAGCAGCGAACGGGGTTATTCACCCCTCCACTTT.

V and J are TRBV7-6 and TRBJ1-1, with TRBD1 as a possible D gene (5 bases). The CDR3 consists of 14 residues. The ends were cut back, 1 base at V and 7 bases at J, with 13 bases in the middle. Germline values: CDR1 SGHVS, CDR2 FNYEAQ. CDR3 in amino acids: CASSLVVGRGEAFF. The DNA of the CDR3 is TGTGCCAGCAGCTTAGTGGTGGGGAGGGGTGAAGCTTTCTTT.